This entry describes one T cell receptor beta chain. Macro-dissection enriched premalignant or tumor cells before nucleic acid extraction. Measured with immunoSEQ multiplex PCR; TCRdb has only the in-frame clones, and not every one. The top ten clones hold 5.5% to 7.5% of a sample with 35,000 to 40,000 clones, about 73% of them seen once. This CDR3 contains 13 residues. Germline loops: CDR1 MDHEN, CDR2 SYDVKM. V gave up 6 bases and J gave up 7 bases, with 15 bases separating them. The record originates from a study of immune evolution from preneoplasia to lung adenocarcinoma. Sample: FFPE invasive lung adenocarcinoma tissue. The TCR sequence derives from a person aged 55-75 years with lung adenocarcinoma. This chain links TRBV28 with TRBJ1-2, with a tentative D call TRBD1 (6 bases). The CDR3 nucleotides are TGTGCCAGCAGATTACAGGGTCCTACTGGCTACACCTTC. Its protein product is CASRLQGPTGYTF.